Presented here are 16 T cell receptor beta chains from one specimen sequenced in a study of Ad26.COV2.S vaccination and SARS-CoV-2 variants. Sequencing was performed with immunoSEQ multiplex PCR; in TCRdb, only in-frame clones are kept and a portion is missing. Found here are about 440,000 clones, 70% to 90% of them singletons; the top ten hold more than 10%. Treatment defined: some 19 received Ad26.COV2.S at low or high dose, single or two shots; a few received placebo; per-sample allocation not given. Collection of samples fell on day 63 after the first vaccine or placebo injection. The material was peripheral blood, obtained in a trial of Ad26.COV2.S vaccine versus placebo. The receptors originated from a person aged 18-60 years who received the Ad26.COV2.S COVID-19 vaccine or a placebo.

This clone is a singleton in its sample. The chain joins TRBV29-1 to TRBJ1-3, with D unresolved. Trimming pared 3 bases from V and 7 bases from J, leaving 7 bases between. Germline values: CDR1 SQVTM, CDR2 ANQGSEA. The CDR3 has 11 residues. CDR3 nucleotides: TGCAGCGTTGATGAGGGCAACACCATATATTTT. It codes for CSVDEGNTIYF.

This chain joins TRBV19 and TRBJ1-1; D remains unclear. This CDR3 has 14 amino acids. From germline, CDR1 is LNHDA and CDR2 SQIVND (reference sequence). With 4 bases removed from V and 5 bases from J, the gap between germline ends came to 14 bases. The CDR3 here is CASSKDRFMTEAFF. DNA for the CDR3: TGTGCCAGTAGTAAAGATCGGTTTATGACTGAAGCTTTCTTT.

The chain employs TRBV5-1 and TRBJ1-1, with D tentatively TRBD1 (5 bases). Between the trimmed V and J ends, which lost 4 bases and 5 bases, there was a span of 18 bases. Per germline, CDR1 SGHRS and CDR2 YFSETQ. This CDR3 has 15 amino acids. The CDR3 sequence: CASSPAQGRFTEAFF. In nucleotides, the CDR3 is TGCGCCAGCAGCCCCGCCCAGGGCAGGTTTACTGAAGCTTTCTTT. The complete variable domain, with remaining parts taken from reference TRBV5-1 and TRBJ1-1, reads KAGVTQTPRYLIKTRGQQVTLSCSPISGHRSVSWYQQTPGQGLQFLFEYFSETQRNKGNFPGRFSGRQFSNSRSEMNVSTLELGDSALYLCASSPAQGRFTEAFFGQGTRLTVV.

V gene TRBV4-2 combines with J gene TRBJ2-1; TRBD1 agrees at 8 bases. After removal of 0 bases from V and 10 bases from J, the junction contained 11 bases not matched to a gene. The CDR3 totals 16 residues. Germline CDR1 and CDR2: LGHNA and YNFKEQ. This CDR3 is CASSQDRTGLGQEQFF. Written as DNA, the CDR3 is TGTGCCAGCAGCCAAGACCGGACAGGGTTAGGTCAAGAGCAGTTCTTC.

The chain carries TRBV6-5 and TRBJ2-7; maybe TRBD2 (5 bases). The germline CDR1 and CDR2 sequences are MNHEY and SVGAGI. The V end lost 4 bases, the J end lost 4 bases, and 20 bases lay between the germline ends. This CDR3 comprises 16 residues. CDR3 residues: CASSSEARRKGYEQYF. CDR3 nucleotide sequence: TGTGCCAGCAGTTCCGAAGCGAGGAGGAAAGGTTACGAGCAGTACTTC.

For this clone: Different DNA sequences within this sample yield the same CDR3. V and J are TRBV11-3 and TRBJ1-6, with D hard to call. Per the germline V gene, CDR1 is SGHNT and CDR2 is YENEEA. The germline V and J ends were trimmed by 5 bases and 6 bases, with 8 bases remaining between them. This CDR3 comprises 13 residues. As DNA, the CDR3 is TGTGCCAGCAGCGTAAAGGTTAATTCACCCCTCCACTTT. Protein sequence: CASSVKVNSPLHF.

V is TRBV19 and J is TRBJ2-3, with TRBD2 matching 12 bases. From germline, CDR1 is LNHDA and CDR2 SQIVND (reference sequence). The CDR3 extends over 17 amino acids. With 3 bases clipped from V and 6 bases from J, the junction kept 10 bases outside the gene matches. As DNA, the CDR3 is TGTGCCAGTAGTATGCCTCGGACTAGCGGGATTCCGGATACGCAGTATTTT. Its translation is CASSMPRTSGIPDTQYF. The full variable domain, with the rest looked up from reference TRBV19 and TRBJ2-3, is DGGITQSPKYLFRKEGQNVTLSCEQNLNHDAMYWYRQDPGQGLRLIYYSQIVNDFQKGDIAEGYSVSREKKESFPLTVTSAQKNPTAFYLCASSMPRTSGIPDTQYFGPGTRLTVL.

This clone was observed at least ten times. The chain uses TRBV6-6 and TRBJ2-7; 9 bases align to TRBD1. Germline V gene lookup returns CDR1 MNHNY and CDR2 SVGAGI (reference sequence). J was trimmed by 6 bases and V by 2 bases; bases with no gene match: 8. The CDR3 spans 15 residues. CDR3 DNA: TGTGCCAGCAGTTACCCCGGGACAGGGCCAGTCGAGCAGTACTTC. Translating it yields CASSYPGTGPVEQYF.

CDR3: CASSLTSGSMNEQYF. For the CDR3, the DNA is TGTGCCAGCAGTTTAACTAGCGGGAGTATGAACGAGCAGTACTTC. The chain links TRBV27 to TRBJ2-7; 11 positions match TRBD2. The CDR3 length is 15 residues. Per the germline V gene, CDR1 is MNHEY and CDR2 is SMNVEV (reference sequence). J lost 5 bases, V lost 2 bases, and 5 bases had no gene match.

This clone was observed a few times. The chain couples TRBV27 to TRBJ2-1; TRBD1 or TRBD2 may be the D gene (5 bases each). The CDR3 spans 14 residues. In germline, CDR1 is MNHEY, CDR2 SMNVEV (reference sequence). V was trimmed by 8 bases and J by 10 bases, leaving 21 bases between them. Here the CDR3 reads CASGGILRDGEQFF. DNA for the CDR3: TGTGCCAGCGGCGGCATCCTCAGGGACGGGGAGCAGTTCTTC.

The V and J genes are TRBV27 and TRBJ2-2; the D is unclear. The CDR3 extends over 14 amino acids. The V gene lost 8 bases and the J gene lost 0 bases, with 10 bases spanning the gap. Germline lookup yields CDR1 MNHEY and CDR2 SMNVEV (reference sequence). The CDR3 protein is CASSILANTGELFF. Written as DNA, the CDR3 is TGTGCCAGCTCTATCCTAGCGAACACCGGGGAGCTGTTTTTT.

The V gene is TRBV6-5, the J gene TRBJ1-5, with 8 bases matching TRBD1. The trim removed 6 bases at V and 7 bases at J, leaving 8 bases unmatched. Germline-derived CDR1 and CDR2 are MNHEY and SVGAGI. The CDR3 is 14 amino acids. For the CDR3, the DNA is TGTGCCAGCAGGACGACAGGGGTAGGCCAGCCCCAGCATTTT. Amino acid sequence: CASRTTGVGQPQHF.

The chain joins TRBV2 to TRBJ2-2, with D perhaps matching TRBD2 (6 bases). V lost 6 bases and J 3 bases, leaving 14 bases between the germline ends. This CDR3 comprises 15 residues. CDR1 and CDR2 (germline): SNHLY, FYNNEI. In DNA form, the CDR3 reads TGTGCCAGCAGGGGCACTGGAGGGTACACCGGGGAGCTGTTTTTT. Translated: CASRGTGGYTGELFF.

The genes are TRBV5-1 and TRBJ2-3; possibly TRBD1 or TRBD2 for D (6 bases each). Trimming took 4 bases from V and 1 from J, leaving 10 bases between them. Germline-derived CDR1 and CDR2 are SGHRS and YFSETQ. The length of the CDR3 is 14 residues. The CDR3 DNA reads as TGCGCCAGCAGCGCGGGACACCGCACAGATACGCAGTATTTT. Translating it yields CASSAGHRTDTQYF.

The chain carries TRBV3-1 (or the pseudogene TRBV3-2) and TRBJ2-5; possible D gene TRBD1, 6 bases. Trimming removed 4 bases at V and 0 bases at J, with 9 bases between. Germline CDR1 LGHDT, CDR2 YNNKEL (reference sequence). This CDR3 has 14 residues. CDR3 residues: CASSPQGHQETQYF. CDR3 nucleotides: TGTGCCAGCAGCCCACAGGGCCACCAAGAGACCCAGTACTTC.

The V call is TRBV6-1, the J call TRBJ2-2; 8 bases match TRBD2. Germline V gene data show CDR1 as MNHNS and CDR2 as SASEGT. Trimming took 0 bases from V and 1 from J; bases not matched to a gene: 1. CDR3 length equals 16 residues. CDR3: CASSEAAGGNTGELFF. The CDR3 coding sequence is TGTGCCAGCAGTGAAGCGGCGGGAGGGAACACCGGGGAGCTGTTTTTT.